The entry that follows covers one T cell receptor beta chain sequence. The source of the sample is a study of blood T cell repertoires in COVID-19. Study background: Samples taken during acute and convalescent COVID-19 were collected in the United States, Italy and Spain. PBMCs, B-cell-depleted T cells, or T cells were the source of the cDNA or gDNA that made up the material.

The CDR3 length is 15 residues. Original data processing: Nucleated cell counts were estimated from reference gene primer amplification. Clones were sequenced by immunoSEQ multiplex PCR, and TCRdb holds only the in-frame ones, with some missing. D and trimming come from the DNA, and the V and J calls and clone size come from that table. Of more than 30,000 clones listed, more than 80% were seen once; the top ten hold roughly 14%. This chain connects TRBV21-1 to TRBJ2-3; TRBD2 is taken as the D call from the table, unchecked against the DNA. TRBV21-1 is marked as a pseudogene. This sequence was found in a woman in her sixties or seventies with acute or convalescent COVID-19. Sequencing was done on a sample of peripheral blood. CDR3 protein: CASSKARTGTDTQYF. CDR3 in DNA: TGTGCCAGCAGCAAAGCCAGGACTGGCACAGATACGCAGTATTTT.